This T cell receptor (beta chain) stems from a study of shared clonotypes between healthy human individuals. Regarding this clone: Antigen specificity is unknown.

Genomic DNA per cell subset filled all wells of several immunoSEQ plates. Methods used by the authors: Because ImmunoSEQ provided only junction sequences with no quality scores, the filtering differed. TCRdb keeps only in-frame clones here, not all; method: immunoSEQ multiplex PCR. The DNA was the basis for D and trimming; V, J and clone size are from that table. The sample consists of around 580,000 clones, 95% to 98% of them appearing once. Naive CD8 cells comprised CD45RO-negative, CCR7-positively selected cells, excluding terminally differentiated effector memory CD45RA+ cells. HIV-negative, healthy adults without recent acute infections or vaccinations were the donors. Findings and limits, study-wide: A few donors showed sharing of about 4.6% of naive CD4 clonotypes.

V dropped 4 bases and J dropped 7; count of bases not matched to a gene: 10. The V gene's germline CDR1 is SQVTM and CDR2 ANQGSEA. This CDR3 spans 15 amino acids. This clonotype was sampled from a man aged 25-45 years in good health. Sequencing used naive CD8+ T cells sorted from blood. The rearrangement joins TRBV29-1 to TRBJ2-1, with TRBD2 identical over 10 bases. The CDR3 reads CSVGISGRSWNEQFF. As DNA, the CDR3 is TGCAGCGTTGGTATTAGCGGGAGGTCTTGGAATGAGCAGTTCTTC.